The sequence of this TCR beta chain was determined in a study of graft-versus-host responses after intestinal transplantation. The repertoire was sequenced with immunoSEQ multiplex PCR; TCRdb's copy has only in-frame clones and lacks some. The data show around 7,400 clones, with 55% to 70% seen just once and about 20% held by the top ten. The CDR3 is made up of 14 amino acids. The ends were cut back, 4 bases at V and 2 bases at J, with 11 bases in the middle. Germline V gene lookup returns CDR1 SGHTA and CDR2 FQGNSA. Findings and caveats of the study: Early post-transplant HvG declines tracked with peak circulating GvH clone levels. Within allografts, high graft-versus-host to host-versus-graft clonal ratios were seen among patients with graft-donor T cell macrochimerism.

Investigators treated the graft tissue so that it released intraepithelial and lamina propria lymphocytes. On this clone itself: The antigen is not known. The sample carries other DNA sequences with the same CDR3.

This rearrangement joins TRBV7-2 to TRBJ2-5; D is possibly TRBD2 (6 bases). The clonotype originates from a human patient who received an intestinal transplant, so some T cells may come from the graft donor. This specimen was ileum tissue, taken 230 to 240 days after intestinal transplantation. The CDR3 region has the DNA TGTGCCAGCAGCTACGGGGGACCGCAAGAGACCCAGTACTTC. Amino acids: CASSYGGPQETQYF. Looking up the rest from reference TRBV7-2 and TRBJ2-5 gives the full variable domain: GAGVSQSPSNKVTEKGKDVELRCDPISGHTALYWYRQSLGQGLEFLIYFQGNSAPDKSGLPSDRFSAERTGGSVSTLTIQRTQQEDSAVYLCASSYGGPQETQYFGPGTRLLVL.